This T cell receptor (beta chain) was identified in a study of regulatory T cells in long-lasting Graves disease. iRepertoire HTBI primers and Arm-PCR of CDR3 regions built TCR beta libraries. TCRdb re-called the multiplex PCR reads with MiXCR, one entry per CDR3 protein. The repertoire has around 450,000 distinct CDR3 sequences, about a sixth of them found once; the top ten carry 12%. Time point meaning: newly diagnosed GD, antithyroid drugs for less than 3 months. RNA isolated from PBMCs was used to make the TCR library. This CDR3 has 13 residues. In germline, CDR1 is DFQATT, CDR2 SNEGSKA (reference sequence). Trimming took off 3 bases at V and 5 bases at J, with 11 bases between the two ends. This clonotype has ten or more counts. These data were also filed under a second study, of T cells in Graves' hyperthyroidism and ophthalmopathy.

The sequence derives from a man aged 40-49 years with Graves disease. The chain links TRBV20-1 to TRBJ2-1; D ambiguous. The sequencing used peripheral blood mononuclear cells (PBMCs), collected at new diagnosis, from a patient treated with antithyroid drugs. The CDR3 sequence: CSASPSENNEQFF. The CDR3 bases are TGCAGTGCTAGTCCCTCCGAAAACAATGAGCAGTTCTTC.